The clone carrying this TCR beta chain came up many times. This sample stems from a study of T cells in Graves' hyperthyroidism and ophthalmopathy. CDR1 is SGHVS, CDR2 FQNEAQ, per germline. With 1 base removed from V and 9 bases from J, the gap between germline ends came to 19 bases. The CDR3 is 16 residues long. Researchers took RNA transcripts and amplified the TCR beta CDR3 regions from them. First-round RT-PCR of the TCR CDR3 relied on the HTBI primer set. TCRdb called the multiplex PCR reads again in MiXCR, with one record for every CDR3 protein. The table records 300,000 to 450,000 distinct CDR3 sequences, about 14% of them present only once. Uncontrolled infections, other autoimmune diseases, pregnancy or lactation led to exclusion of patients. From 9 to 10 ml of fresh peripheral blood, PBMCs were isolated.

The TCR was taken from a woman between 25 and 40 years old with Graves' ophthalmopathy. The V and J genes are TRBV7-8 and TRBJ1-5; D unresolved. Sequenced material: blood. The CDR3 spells CASSLDARQTPSPQHF. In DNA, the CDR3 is TGTGCCAGCAGCTTAGACGCCCGGCAGACCCCCTCGCCCCAGCATTTT.